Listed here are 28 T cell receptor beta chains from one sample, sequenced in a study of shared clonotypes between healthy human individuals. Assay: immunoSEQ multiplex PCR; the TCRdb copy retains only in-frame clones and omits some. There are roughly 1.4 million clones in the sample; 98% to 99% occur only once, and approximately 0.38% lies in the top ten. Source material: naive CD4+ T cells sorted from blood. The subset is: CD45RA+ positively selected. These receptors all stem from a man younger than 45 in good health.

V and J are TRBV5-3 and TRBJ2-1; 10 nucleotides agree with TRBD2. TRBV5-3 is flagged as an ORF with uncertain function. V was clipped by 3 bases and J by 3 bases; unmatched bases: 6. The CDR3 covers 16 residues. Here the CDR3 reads CARSSTLAGVYNEQFF. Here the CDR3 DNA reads TGTGCCAGAAGCTCCACTCTAGCGGGAGTCTACAATGAGCAGTTCTTC.

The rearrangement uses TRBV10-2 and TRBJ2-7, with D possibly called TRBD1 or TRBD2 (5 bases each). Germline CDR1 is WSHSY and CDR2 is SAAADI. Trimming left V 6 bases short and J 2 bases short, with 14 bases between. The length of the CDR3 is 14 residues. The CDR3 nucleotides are TGCGCCAGCAGGGATCTGGGGGTGGCCTACGAGCAGTACTTC. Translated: CASRDLGVAYEQYF.

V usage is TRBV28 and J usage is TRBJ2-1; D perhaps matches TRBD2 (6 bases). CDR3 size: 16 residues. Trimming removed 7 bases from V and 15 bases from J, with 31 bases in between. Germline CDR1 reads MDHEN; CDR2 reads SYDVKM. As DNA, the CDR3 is TGTGCCAGCACCCCCGGGGGAGCAGGGTACTCACCTACGAGGTTCTTC. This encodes CASTPGGAGYSPTRFF.

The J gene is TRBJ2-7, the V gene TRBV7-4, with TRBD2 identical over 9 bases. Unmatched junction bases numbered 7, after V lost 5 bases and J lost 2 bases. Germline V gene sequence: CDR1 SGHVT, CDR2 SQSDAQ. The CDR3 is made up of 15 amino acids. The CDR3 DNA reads TGTGCCAGCAGCCCAAAGACTAGCGGCACCTACGAGCAGTACTTC. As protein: CASSPKTSGTYEQYF.

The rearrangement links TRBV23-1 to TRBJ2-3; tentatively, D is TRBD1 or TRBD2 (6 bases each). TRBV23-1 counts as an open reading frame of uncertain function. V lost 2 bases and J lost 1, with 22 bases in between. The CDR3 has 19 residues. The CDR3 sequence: CASSQTVWTGAMGTDTQYF. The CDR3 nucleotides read TGCGCCAGCAGTCAAACCGTTTGGACGGGGGCGATGGGCACAGATACGCAGTATTTT.

In DNA, the CDR3 is TGCGCCAGCAGCTCAGGGACAGGGGCTGAGACCCAGTACTTC. Amino acid sequence: CASSSGTGAETQYF. The chain couples TRBV5-1 to TRBJ2-5, with 10 nucleotides matching TRBD1. The CDR3 length is 14 residues. Per the germline V gene, CDR1 is SGHRS and CDR2 is YFSETQ. With V trimmed by 3 bases and J by 5 bases, 4 bases remained unmatched. The variable domain in full, completed from reference TRBV5-1 and TRBJ2-5, reads KAGVTQTPRYLIKTRGQQVTLSCSPISGHRSVSWYQQTPGQGLQFLFEYFSETQRNKGNFPGRFSGRQFSNSRSEMNVSTLELGDSALYLCASSSGTGAETQYFGPGTRLLVL.

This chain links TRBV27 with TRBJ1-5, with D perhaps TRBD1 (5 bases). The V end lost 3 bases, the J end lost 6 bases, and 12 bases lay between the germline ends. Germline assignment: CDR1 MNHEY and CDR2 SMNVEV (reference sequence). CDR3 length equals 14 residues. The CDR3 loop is CASSLLGVSQPQHF. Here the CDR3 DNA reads TGTGCCAGCAGTTTGTTAGGGGTATCTCAGCCCCAGCATTTT.

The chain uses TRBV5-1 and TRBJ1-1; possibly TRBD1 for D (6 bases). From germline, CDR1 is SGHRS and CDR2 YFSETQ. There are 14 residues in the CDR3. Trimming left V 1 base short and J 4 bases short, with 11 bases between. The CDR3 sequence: CASSLSQGGTEAFF. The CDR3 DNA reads TGCGCCAGCAGCTTGTCCCAAGGGGGCACTGAAGCTTTCTTT.

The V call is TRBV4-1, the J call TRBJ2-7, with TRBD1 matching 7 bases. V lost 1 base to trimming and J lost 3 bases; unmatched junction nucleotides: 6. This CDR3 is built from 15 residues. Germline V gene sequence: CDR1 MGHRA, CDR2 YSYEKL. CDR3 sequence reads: CASSQVGGQIYEQYF. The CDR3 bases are TGCGCCAGCAGCCAAGTTGGGGGACAGATCTACGAGCAGTACTTC.

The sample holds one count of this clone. The CDR3 is CASSLALGGGTAFF. CDR3 DNA sequence: TGTGCCAGCAGCTTAGCACTCGGCGGGGGGACGGCTTTCTTT. The chain couples TRBV7-2 to TRBJ1-1, with a weak D call TRBD1 (5 bases). CDR3 size: 14 residues. Trimming took off 0 bases at V and 11 bases at J, with 16 bases between the two ends. Germline V CDR1 and CDR2: SGHTA, FQGNSA.

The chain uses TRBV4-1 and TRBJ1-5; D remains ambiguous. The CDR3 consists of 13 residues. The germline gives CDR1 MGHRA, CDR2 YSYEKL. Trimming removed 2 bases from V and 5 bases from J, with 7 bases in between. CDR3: CASSQPLDQPQHF. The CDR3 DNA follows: TGCGCCAGCAGCCAACCCCTCGATCAGCCCCAGCATTTT.

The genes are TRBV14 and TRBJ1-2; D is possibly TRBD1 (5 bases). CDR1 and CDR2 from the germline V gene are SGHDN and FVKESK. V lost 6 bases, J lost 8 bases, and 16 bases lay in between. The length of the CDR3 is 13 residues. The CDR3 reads CASSRGNIEGYTF. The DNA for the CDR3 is TGTGCCAGCAGTCGGGGGAACATAGAAGGCTACACCTTC.

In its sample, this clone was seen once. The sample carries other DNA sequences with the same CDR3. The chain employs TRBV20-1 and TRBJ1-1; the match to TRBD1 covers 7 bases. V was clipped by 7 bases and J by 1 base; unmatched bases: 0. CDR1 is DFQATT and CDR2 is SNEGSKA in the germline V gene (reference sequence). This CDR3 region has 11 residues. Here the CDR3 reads CSGDRNTEAFF. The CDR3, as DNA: TGCAGTGGGGACAGGAACACTGAAGCTTTCTTT.

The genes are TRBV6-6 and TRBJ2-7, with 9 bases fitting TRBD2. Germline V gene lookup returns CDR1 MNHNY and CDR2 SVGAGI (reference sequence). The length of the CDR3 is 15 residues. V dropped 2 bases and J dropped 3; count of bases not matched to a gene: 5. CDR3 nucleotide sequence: TGTGCCAGCAGTTACGAACTAGCGGGTTACTACGAGCAGTACTTC. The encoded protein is CASSYELAGYYEQYF.

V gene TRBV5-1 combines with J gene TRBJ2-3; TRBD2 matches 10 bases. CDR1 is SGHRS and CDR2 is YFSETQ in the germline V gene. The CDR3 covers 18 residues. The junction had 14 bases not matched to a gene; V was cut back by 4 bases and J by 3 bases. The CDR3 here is CASSPDETLAGITDTQYF. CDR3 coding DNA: TGCGCCAGCAGCCCGGACGAAACACTAGCGGGAATAACAGATACGCAGTATTTT. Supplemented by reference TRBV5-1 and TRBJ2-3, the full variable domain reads KAGVTQTPRYLIKTRGQQVTLSCSPISGHRSVSWYQQTPGQGLQFLFEYFSETQRNKGNFPGRFSGRQFSNSRSEMNVSTLELGDSALYLCASSPDETLAGITDTQYFGPGTRLTVL.

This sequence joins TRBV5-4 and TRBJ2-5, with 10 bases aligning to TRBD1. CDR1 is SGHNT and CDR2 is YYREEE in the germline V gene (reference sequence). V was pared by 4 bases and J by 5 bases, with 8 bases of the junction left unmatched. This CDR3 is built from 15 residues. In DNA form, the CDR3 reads TGTGCCAGCAGCCCCGGGGACAGGGGCCGTGAGACCCAGTACTTC. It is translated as CASSPGDRGRETQYF.

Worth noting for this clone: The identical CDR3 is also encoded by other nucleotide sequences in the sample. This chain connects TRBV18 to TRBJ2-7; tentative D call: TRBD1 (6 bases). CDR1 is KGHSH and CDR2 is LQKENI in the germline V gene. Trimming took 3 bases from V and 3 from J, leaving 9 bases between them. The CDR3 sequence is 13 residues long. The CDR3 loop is CASSPQGSYEQYF. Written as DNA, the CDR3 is TGTGCCAGCTCACCGCAGGGGAGCTACGAGCAGTACTTC.

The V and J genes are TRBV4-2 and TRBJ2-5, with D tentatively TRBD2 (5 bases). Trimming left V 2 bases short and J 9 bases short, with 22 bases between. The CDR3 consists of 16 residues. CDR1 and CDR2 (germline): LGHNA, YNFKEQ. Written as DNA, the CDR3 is TGTGCCAGCAGCCAACCCGGAGAGGGAAACACCGGGGCCCAGTACTTC. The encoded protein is CASSQPGEGNTGAQYF.

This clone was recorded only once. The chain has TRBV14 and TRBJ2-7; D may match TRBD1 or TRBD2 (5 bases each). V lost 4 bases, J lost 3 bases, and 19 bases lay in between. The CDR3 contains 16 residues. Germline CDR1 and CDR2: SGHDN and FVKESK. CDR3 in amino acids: CASSPSLGRGYYEQYF. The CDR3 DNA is TGTGCCAGCAGCCCCTCCCTGGGGCGCGGGTACTACGAGCAGTACTTC.

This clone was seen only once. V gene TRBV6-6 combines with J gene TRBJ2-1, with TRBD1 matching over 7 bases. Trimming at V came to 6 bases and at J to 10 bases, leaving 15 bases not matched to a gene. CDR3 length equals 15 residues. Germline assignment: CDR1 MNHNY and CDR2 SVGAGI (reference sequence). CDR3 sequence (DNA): TGTGCCAGCAGCCTTCCGGGACAGTCGACATCCGAGCAGTTCTTC. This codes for CASSLPGQSTSEQFF.

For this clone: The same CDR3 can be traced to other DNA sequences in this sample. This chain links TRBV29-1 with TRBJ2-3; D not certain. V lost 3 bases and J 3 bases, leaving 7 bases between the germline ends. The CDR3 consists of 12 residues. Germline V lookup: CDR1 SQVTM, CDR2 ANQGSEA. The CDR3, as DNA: TGCAGCGTTGAGTCCGGAACAGATACGCAGTATTTT. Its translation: CSVESGTDTQYF.

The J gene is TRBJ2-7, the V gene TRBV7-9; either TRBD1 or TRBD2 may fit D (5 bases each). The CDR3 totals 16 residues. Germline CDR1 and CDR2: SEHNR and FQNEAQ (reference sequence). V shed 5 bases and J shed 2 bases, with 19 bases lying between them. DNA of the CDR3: TGTGCCAGCAGCCCCCTCGGGGCTCGCCCCGCCTACGAGCAGTACTTC. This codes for CASSPLGARPAYEQYF.

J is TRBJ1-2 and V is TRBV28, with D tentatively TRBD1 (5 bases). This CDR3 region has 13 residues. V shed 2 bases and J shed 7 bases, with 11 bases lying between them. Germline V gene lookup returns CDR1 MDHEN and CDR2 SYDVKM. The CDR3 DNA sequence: TGTGCCAGCAGTTTAAGTTGGGGGTTTGGCTACACCTTC. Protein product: CASSLSWGFGYTF.

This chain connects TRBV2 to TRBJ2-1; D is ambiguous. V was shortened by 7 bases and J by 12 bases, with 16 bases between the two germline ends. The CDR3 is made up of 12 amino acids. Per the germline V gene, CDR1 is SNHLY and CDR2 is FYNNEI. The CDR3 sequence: CASKSALFPQFF. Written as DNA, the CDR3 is TGTGCCAGCAAGTCAGCCCTATTCCCGCAGTTCTTC.

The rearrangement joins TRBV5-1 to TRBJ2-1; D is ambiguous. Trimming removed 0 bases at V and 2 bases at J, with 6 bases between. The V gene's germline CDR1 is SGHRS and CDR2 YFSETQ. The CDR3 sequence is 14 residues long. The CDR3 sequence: CASSLATAYNEQFF. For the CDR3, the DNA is TGCGCCAGCAGCTTGGCCACAGCCTACAATGAGCAGTTCTTC.

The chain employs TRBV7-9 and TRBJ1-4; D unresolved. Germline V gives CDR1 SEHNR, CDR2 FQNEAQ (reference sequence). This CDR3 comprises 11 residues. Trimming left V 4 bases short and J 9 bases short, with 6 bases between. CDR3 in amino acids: CASSSSKKLFF. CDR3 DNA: TGTGCCAGCAGCTCCTCGAAAAAACTGTTTTTT.

CDR3 protein: CAISDSGQSSYNEQFF. DNA of the CDR3: TGTGCCATCAGTGACTCCGGGCAGAGCTCCTACAATGAGCAGTTCTTC. The V and J genes are TRBV10-3 and TRBJ2-1; D call uncertain. Germline values: CDR1 ENHRY, CDR2 SYGVKD. The V and J ends lost 3 bases and 0 bases respectively, with 12 bases between them. This CDR3 spans 16 amino acids.

Here the CDR3 reads CASSLGQGQPDTQYF. DNA of the CDR3: TGTGCCAGCAGCTTGGGACAGGGTCAGCCAGATACGCAGTATTTT. The V call is TRBV7-3, the J call TRBJ2-3; 9 positions agree with TRBD1. This CDR3 contains 15 residues. J lost 4 bases, V lost 3 bases, and 5 bases had no gene match. CDR1 is SGHTA, CDR2 FQGTGA, per germline.